Here is one TCR beta chain with its context. V lost 5 bases and J 1 base, leaving 9 bases between the germline ends. CDR1 is SGHRS, CDR2 YFSETQ, per germline. The CDR3 is 13 residues long. These data belong to a study of control samples from healthy donors and cancer patients. Produced via immunoSEQ multiplex PCR; TCRdb's table is partial and in-frame only. In all, the sample yields approximately 190,000 clones. Sequenced sample: blood. The sequence came from a woman aged 25-40 years in good health. The chain links TRBV5-1 to TRBJ1-1; the D gene is possibly TRBD1 (6 bases). The CDR3 DNA reads as TGCGCCAGCAGTGGAGGGGGGAACACTGAAGCTTTCTTT. Its protein is CASSGGGNTEAFF.